These T cell receptor beta chains were read from a single sample in a study of T-cell memory formation after mild COVID-19. MiXCR, run by TCRdb on the 5' RACE reads, gives a single entry per CDR3 protein. The sample comprises just under 550,000 distinct CDR3 sequences, around 20% of which are singletons, and roughly an eighth rests with the top ten. The sample was PBMCs or a T cell subset sorted from them (not recorded which). Source of these receptors: an adult woman who had mild COVID-19 (a few samples of this study predate the infection). Cell type and time point are not known. The CDR3 runs from the conserved cysteine through the conserved F or W. The order of the fields is clone size, D gene, J gene, V gene, CDR3 DNA, CDR3 protein. A D gene is named only where the DNA matches it firmly. For some rows the clone size is stated as once, few or many, or as a class when expanded; others skip it.

-	-	TRBJ2-1	TRBV6-5	TGTGCCAGCAGCGACCGGGTAGTTGACCCTGTAGGGCAGTTCTTC	CASSDRVVDPVGQFF
-	-	TRBJ2-7	TRBV4-2	TGTGCCAGCAGCCAAGATCTTACTAGCTTTGACGAGCAGTACTTC	CASSQDLTSFDEQYF
-	-	TRBJ2-2	TRBV18	TGTGCCAGCTCACTCAGTGGTTCGGCCGGGGAGCTGTTTTTT	CASSLSGSAGELFF
-	TRBD1	TRBJ1-1	TRBV12-3/TRBV12-4	TGTGCCAGCAGCCATTCGACAGGGGAGAACACTGAAGCTTTCTTT	CASSHSTGENTEAFF
few	-	TRBJ2-3	TRBV10-3	TGTGCCATCAGTGCGGTCTGGGCAGATACGCAGTATTTT	CAISAVWADTQYF
few	TRBD1	TRBJ2-5	TRBV7-2	TGTGCCAGCAGCTCGTTGGACAGGGGCTGGGAGACCCAGTACTTC	CASSSLDRGWETQYF
-	-	TRBJ2-1	TRBV7-6	TGTGCCAGCAGCGAGCACTACAATGAGCAGTTCTTC	CASSEHYNEQFF
few	TRBD2	TRBJ2-3	TRBV5-6	TGTGCCAGCAGCTTGATCCCCGGCAGGGAGGGAGCAGATACGCAGTATTTT	CASSLIPGREGADTQYF
-	TRBD1	TRBJ1-3	TRBV12-3/TRBV12-4	TGTGCCAGCAGTCGGACAGGTCCCAGCATTACAAACCCCTCTGGAAACACCATATATTTT	CASSRTGPSITNPSGNTIYF
few	-	TRBJ2-1	TRBV7-2	TGTGCCAGCAGCCCTCGGGTCAGCACCTACAATGAGCAGTTCTTC	CASSPRVSTYNEQFF
-	TRBD2	TRBJ2-2	TRBV2	TGTGCCAGTAGGAGACTAGCGGGTTTCACCGGGGAGCTGTTTTTT	CASRRLAGFTGELFF
-	TRBD2	TRBJ2-7	TRBV7-8	TGTGCCAGCAGCACAAAGCGGGGACCCTACGAGCAGTACTTC	CASSTKRGPYEQYF
few	-	TRBJ2-7	TRBV6-1	TGTGCCAGCAGTGAAGGACAGATTCTCACAACCTACGAGCAGTACTTC	CASSEGQILTTYEQYF
few	TRBD1	TRBJ2-2	TRBV12-5	TGTGCTAGTGGTTTTTGGCAGGGGGCGAACACCGGGGAGCTGTTTTTT	CASGFWQGANTGELFF
-	TRBD2	TRBJ2-2	TRBV6-2/TRBV6-3	TGTGCCAGCAGTTATTTCCTAGCGGGCGGCACCGGGGAGCTGTTTTTT	CASSYFLAGGTGELFF
many	-	TRBJ1-2	TRBV5-6	TGTGCCAGCAGCTTGTTTGATTCGGGATACTATGGCTACACCTTC	CASSLFDSGYYGYTF
-	-	TRBJ2-2	TRBV5-1	TGCGCCAGCAGGGATCTAAGCTTGGGGGAGCTGTTTTTT	CASRDLSLGELFF
few	TRBD2	TRBJ2-1	TRBV11-2	TGTGCCAGCAGCCCCAGAAACAGCGGGACTGCGAATGAGCAGTTCTTC	CASSPRNSGTANEQFF
many	TRBD2	TRBJ2-1	TRBV7-8	TGTGCCAGCAGACCAACTAGCGGGAGTTACAATGAGCAGTTCTTC	CASRPTSGSYNEQFF
-	-	TRBJ2-1	TRBV7-6	TGTGCCAGCAGCTTAGCGCCGGTGGGAAATGAGCAGTTCTTC	CASSLAPVGNEQFF
many	-	TRBJ2-5	TRBV7-6	TGTGCCAGCAGCTTAGAGGCGGGGGACAGACAGACCCAGTACTTC	CASSLEAGDRQTQYF
-	TRBD1	TRBJ1-1	TRBV4-1	TGCGCCAGCCGGCCGCTGGGACAGGGGGTCACTGAAGCTTTCTTT	CASRPLGQGVTEAFF
few	-	TRBJ2-5	TRBV12-3/TRBV12-4	TGTGCCAGCAGTTTGGGTCCTCTCGACCAGTACTTC	CASSLGPLDQYF
-	-	TRBJ1-1	TRBV5-1	TGCGCCAGCAGCTTGGCCCTCAGGGGCGGGGACACTGAAGCTTTCTTT	CASSLALRGGDTEAFF
-	-	TRBJ1-1	TRBV5-8	TGTGCCAGCAAAACGGCCCTCTGGAACACTGAAGCTTTCTTT	CASKTALWNTEAFF
few	-	TRBJ2-7	TRBV24-1	TGTGCCATCGGGACGGCCAGCTCCTACGAGCAGTACTTC	CAIGTASSYEQYF
few	TRBD1	TRBJ1-1	TRBV2	TGTGCCAGCGGATCCCCCGGGACAGGGGAGACTGAAGCTTTCTTT	CASGSPGTGETEAFF
few	-	TRBJ2-2	TRBV6-5	TGTGCCAGCAGTTACTCGAGGGAGACAGCCAACACCGGGGAGCTGTTTTTT	CASSYSRETANTGELFF
-	-	TRBJ2-7	TRBV3-1	TGTGCCAGCAGCCAAGTAGGGGGATACGAGCAGTACTTC	CASSQVGGYEQYF
-	TRBD1	TRBJ1-5	TRBV4-1	TGCGCCAGCAGAATAGGACAGGGGTCTTTAAATCAGCCCCAGCATTTT	CASRIGQGSLNQPQHF
-	TRBD1	TRBJ2-6	TRBV9	TGTGCCAGCAGCGTAGGACAGGGGTCTGGGGCCAACGTCCTGACTTTC	CASSVGQGSGANVLTF
few	TRBD1	TRBJ2-7	TRBV4-1	TGCGCCAGCAGCCAAGTTGAGACAGGGGTCAACGAGCAGTACTTC	CASSQVETGVNEQYF
-	-	TRBJ2-3	TRBV25-1	TGTGCCAGCAGTGAATGGCCAGCCGGGCCCAGCACAGATACGCAGTATTTT	CASSEWPAGPSTDTQYF
few	TRBD1	TRBJ2-7	TRBV29-1	TGCAGCGTTGGGGGACAGGTGAGCTACGAGCAGTACTTC	CSVGGQVSYEQYF
-	-	TRBJ2-1	TRBV18	TGTGCCAGCTCTGATTGGGGGACAAAATCCTACAATGAGCAGTTCTTC	CASSDWGTKSYNEQFF
-	-	TRBJ1-2	TRBV15	TGTGCCACCAGCAGAGATGGAGGAGCTTCTAACTATGGCTACACCTTC	CATSRDGGASNYGYTF
-	TRBD2	TRBJ2-3	TRBV20-1	TGCAGTGCTTCTGGGGGCGGGGGGGCGACAGATACGCAGTATTTT	CSASGGGGATDTQYF